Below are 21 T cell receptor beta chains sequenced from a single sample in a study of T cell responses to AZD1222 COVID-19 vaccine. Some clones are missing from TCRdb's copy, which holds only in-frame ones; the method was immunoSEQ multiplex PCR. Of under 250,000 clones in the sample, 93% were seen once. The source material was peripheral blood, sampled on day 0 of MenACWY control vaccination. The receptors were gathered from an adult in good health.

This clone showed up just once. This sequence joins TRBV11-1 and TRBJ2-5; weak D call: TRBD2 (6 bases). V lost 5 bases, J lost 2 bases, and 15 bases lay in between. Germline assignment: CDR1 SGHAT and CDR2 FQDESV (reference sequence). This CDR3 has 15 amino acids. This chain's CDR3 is CASSPRGGLQETQYF. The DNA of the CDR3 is TGTGCCAGCAGCCCCCGGGGAGGACTGCAAGAGACCCAGTACTTC.

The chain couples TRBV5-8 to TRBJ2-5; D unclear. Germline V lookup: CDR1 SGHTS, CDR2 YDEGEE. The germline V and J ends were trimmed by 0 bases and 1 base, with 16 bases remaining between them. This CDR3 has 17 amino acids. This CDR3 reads CASSLELSAWAQETQYF. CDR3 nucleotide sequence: TGTGCCAGCAGCTTGGAGCTGTCAGCTTGGGCCCAAGAGACCCAGTACTTC.

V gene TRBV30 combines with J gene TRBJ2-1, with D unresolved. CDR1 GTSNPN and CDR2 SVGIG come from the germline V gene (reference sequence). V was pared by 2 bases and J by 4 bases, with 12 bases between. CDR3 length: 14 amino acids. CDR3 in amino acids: CAWSPPAAYNEQFF. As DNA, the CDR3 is TGTGCCTGGAGTCCCCCGGCAGCTTACAATGAGCAGTTCTTC. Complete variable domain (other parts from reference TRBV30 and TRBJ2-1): SQTIHQWPATLVQPVGSPLSLECTVEGTSNPNLYWYRQAAGRGLQLLFYSVGIGQISSEVPQNLSASRPQDRQFILSSKKLLLSDSGFYLCAWSPPAAYNEQFFGPGTRLTVL.

The CDR3 is CASSLGAANTEAFF. The DNA of the CDR3 is TGCGCCAGCAGCTTGGGAGCGGCGAACACTGAAGCTTTCTTT. The chain uses TRBV5-1 and TRBJ1-1; D call uncertain. This CDR3 spans 14 amino acids. Trimming removed 0 bases from V and 1 base from J, with 7 bases in between. From germline, CDR1 is SGHRS and CDR2 YFSETQ. Full variable domain (missing parts from reference TRBV5-1 and TRBJ1-1): KAGVTQTPRYLIKTRGQQVTLSCSPISGHRSVSWYQQTPGQGLQFLFEYFSETQRNKGNFPGRFSGRQFSNSRSEMNVSTLELGDSALYLCASSLGAANTEAFFGQGTRLTVV.

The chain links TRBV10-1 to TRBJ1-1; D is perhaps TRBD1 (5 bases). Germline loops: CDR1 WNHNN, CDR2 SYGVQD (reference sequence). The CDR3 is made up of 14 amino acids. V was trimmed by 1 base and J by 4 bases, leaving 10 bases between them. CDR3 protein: CASSELPGTTEAFF. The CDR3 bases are TGCGCCAGCAGTGAGTTACCTGGGACCACTGAAGCTTTCTTT.

In DNA, the CDR3 is TGTGCCAGCAGCCTCTACTTTTTAGCTAACTATGGCTACACCTTC. Its translation is CASSLYFLANYGYTF. The chain links TRBV5-5 to TRBJ1-2; unclear D gene. Trimming took off 4 bases at V and 0 bases at J, with 13 bases between the two ends. CDR3 size: 15 residues. Germline values: CDR1 SGHKS, CDR2 YYEKEE (reference sequence).

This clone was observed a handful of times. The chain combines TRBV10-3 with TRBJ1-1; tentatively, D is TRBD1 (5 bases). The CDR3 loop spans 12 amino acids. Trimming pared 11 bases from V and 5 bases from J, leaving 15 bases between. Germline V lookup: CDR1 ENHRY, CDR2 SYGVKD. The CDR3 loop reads CASNLGGTEAFF. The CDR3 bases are TGTGCCTCGAACCTTGGGGGTACTGAAGCTTTCTTT.

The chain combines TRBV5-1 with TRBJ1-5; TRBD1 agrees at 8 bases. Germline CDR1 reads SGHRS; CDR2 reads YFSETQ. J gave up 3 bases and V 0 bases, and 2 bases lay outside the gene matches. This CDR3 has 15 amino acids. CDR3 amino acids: CASSLGDRINQPQHF. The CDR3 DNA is TGCGCCAGCAGCTTGGGGGACAGGATCAATCAGCCCCAGCATTTT.

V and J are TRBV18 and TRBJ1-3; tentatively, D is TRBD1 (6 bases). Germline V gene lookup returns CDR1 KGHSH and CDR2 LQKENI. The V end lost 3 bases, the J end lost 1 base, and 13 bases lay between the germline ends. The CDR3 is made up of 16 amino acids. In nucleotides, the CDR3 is TGTGCCAGCTCACCTGACAGGCGAAGGTCTGGAAACACCATATATTTT. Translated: CASSPDRRRSGNTIYF.

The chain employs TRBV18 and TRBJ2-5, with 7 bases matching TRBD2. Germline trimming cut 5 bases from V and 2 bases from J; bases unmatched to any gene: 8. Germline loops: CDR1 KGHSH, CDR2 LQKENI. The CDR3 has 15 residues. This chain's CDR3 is CASSSNLAVQETQYF. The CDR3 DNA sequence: TGTGCCAGCTCATCAAACCTAGCGGTTCAAGAGACCCAGTACTTC.

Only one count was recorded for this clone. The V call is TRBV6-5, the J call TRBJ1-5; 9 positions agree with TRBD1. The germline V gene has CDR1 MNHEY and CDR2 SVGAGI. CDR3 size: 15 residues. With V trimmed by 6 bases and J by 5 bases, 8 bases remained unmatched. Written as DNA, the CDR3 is TGTGCCAGCAGCCAGCTTGGACAGGGGCATCAGCCCCAGCATTTT. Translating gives CASSQLGQGHQPQHF.

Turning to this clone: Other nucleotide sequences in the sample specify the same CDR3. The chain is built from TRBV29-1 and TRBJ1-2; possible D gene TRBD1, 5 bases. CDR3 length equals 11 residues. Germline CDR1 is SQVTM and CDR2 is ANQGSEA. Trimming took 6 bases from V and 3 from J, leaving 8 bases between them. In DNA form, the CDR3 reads TGCAGCGTGGGGGGGGACTATGGCTACACCTTC. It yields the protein CSVGGDYGYTF.

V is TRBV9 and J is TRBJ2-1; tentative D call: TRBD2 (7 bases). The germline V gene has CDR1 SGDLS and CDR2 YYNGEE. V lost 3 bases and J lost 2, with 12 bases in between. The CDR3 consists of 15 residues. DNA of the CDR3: TGTGCCAGCAGCGCGGGGGGCCCGCCCTACAATGAGCAGTTCTTC. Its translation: CASSAGGPPYNEQFF.

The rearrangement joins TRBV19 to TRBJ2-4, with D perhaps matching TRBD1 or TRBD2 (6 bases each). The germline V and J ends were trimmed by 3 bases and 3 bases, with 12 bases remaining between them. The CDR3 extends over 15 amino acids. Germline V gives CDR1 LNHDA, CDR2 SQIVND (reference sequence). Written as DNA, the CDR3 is TGTGCCAGTAGTATTACGGGGGCGAGCAAAAACATTCAGTACTTC. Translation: CASSITGASKNIQYF.

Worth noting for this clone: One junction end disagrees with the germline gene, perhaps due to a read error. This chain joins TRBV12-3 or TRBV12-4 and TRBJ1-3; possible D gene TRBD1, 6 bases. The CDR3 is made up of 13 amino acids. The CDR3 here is CASSLVASKDRDF. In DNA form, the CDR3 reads TGTGCCAGCAGTTTAGTAGCTTCGAAGGACAGAGATTTT.

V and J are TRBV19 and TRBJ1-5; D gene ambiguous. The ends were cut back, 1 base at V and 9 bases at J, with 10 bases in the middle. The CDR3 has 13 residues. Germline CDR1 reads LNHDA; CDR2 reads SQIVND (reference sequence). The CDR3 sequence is CASSIGALMPQHF. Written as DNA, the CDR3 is TGTGCCAGTAGTATAGGGGCTCTGATGCCCCAGCATTTT.

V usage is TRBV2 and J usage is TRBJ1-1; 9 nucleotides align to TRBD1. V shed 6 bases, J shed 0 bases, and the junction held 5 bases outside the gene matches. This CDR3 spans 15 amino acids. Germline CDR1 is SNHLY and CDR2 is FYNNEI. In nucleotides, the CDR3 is TGTGCCAGCAGACACCGGGACAGGGTGAACACTGAAGCTTTCTTT. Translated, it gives CASRHRDRVNTEAFF.

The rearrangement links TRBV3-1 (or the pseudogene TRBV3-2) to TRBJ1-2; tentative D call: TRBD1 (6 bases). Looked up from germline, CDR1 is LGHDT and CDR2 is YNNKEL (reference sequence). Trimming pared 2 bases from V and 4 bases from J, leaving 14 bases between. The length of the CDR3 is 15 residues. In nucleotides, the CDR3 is TGTGCCAGCAGCCAAACTCGACAGGCAATCTATGGCTACACCTTC. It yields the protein CASSQTRQAIYGYTF.

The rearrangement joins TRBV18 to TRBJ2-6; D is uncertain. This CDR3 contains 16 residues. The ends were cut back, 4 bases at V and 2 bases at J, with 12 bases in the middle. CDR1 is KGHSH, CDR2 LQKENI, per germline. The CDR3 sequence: CASSQAPSTGANVLTF. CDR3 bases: TGTGCCAGCTCACAGGCCCCGTCGACTGGGGCCAACGTCCTGACTTTC.

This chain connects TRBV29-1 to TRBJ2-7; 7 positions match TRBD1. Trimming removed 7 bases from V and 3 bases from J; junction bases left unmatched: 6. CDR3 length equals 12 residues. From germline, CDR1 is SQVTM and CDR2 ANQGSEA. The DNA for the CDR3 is TGCAGCGCCACGGGACAGCACTACGAGCAGTACTTC. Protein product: CSATGQHYEQYF.

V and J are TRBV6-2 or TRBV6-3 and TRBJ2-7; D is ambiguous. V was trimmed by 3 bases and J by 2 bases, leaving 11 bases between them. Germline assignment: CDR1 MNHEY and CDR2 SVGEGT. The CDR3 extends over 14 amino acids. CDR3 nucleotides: TGTGCCAGCAGTTATCTGCCAGGACCCTACGAGCAGTACTTC. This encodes CASSYLPGPYEQYF.